The 25 T cell receptor beta chains presented below share a single source sample, sequenced in a study of blood T cell repertoires in COVID-19. The assay was immunoSEQ multiplex PCR, and TCRdb's table has in-frame clones only and misses some. The data hold under 400,000 clones, with around 87% observed a single time. Sequenced sample: peripheral blood. These receptors came from a woman in her twenties or thirties with COVID-19, enrolled during active disease.

The chain recombines TRBV2 with TRBJ2-4, with D maybe TRBD2 (6 bases). The V and J ends lost 2 bases and 0 bases respectively, with 17 bases between them. This CDR3 region has 18 residues. Germline V gene data show CDR1 as SNHLY and CDR2 as FYNNEI. This CDR3 is CASSERLGLLIAKNIQYF. The DNA for the CDR3 is TGTGCCAGCAGTGAACGGCTGGGACTCCTGATAGCCAAAAACATTCAGTACTTC. Variable domain in full (rest from reference TRBV2 and TRBJ2-4): EPEVTQTPSHQVTQMGQEVILRCVPISNHLYFYWYRQILGQKVEFLVSFYNNEISEKSEIFDDQFSVERPDGSNFTLKIRSTKLEDSAMYFCASSERLGLLIAKNIQYFGAGTRLSVL.

The gene calls are TRBV5-4 and TRBJ2-3; TRBD2 is a possible D gene (7 bases). The germline V gene encodes CDR1 SGHNT and CDR2 YYREEE (reference sequence). CDR3 size: 16 residues. The V end lost 4 bases, the J end lost 0 bases, and 15 bases lay between the germline ends. The CDR3 sequence: CASSLGRGASTDTQYF. CDR3 DNA: TGTGCCAGCAGCCTAGGGAGGGGGGCTAGCACAGATACGCAGTATTTT.

The chain couples TRBV27 to TRBJ2-1, with TRBD2 matching over 9 bases. The CDR3 has 16 residues. Germline-derived CDR1 and CDR2 are MNHEY and SMNVEV (reference sequence). The trim removed 7 bases at V and 0 bases at J, leaving 7 bases unmatched. CDR3 in DNA: TGTGCCAGCAATGAGGCGGGAGGGAGCTCCTACAATGAGCAGTTCTTC. Its protein is CASNEAGGSSYNEQFF.

The chain recombines TRBV19 with TRBJ2-6; TRBD1 aligns across 9 bases. This CDR3 contains 16 residues. J was trimmed by 4 bases and V by 5 bases; bases with no gene match: 6. Germline V lookup: CDR1 LNHDA, CDR2 SQIVND (reference sequence). For the CDR3, the DNA is TGTGCCAGTAGTCCAGGGACAGGGATCGGGGCCAACGTCCTGACTTTC. Amino acids: CASSPGTGIGANVLTF.

The sample holds one count of this clone. The gene calls are TRBV5-6 and TRBJ2-7; D is perhaps TRBD1 (6 bases). The germline CDR1 and CDR2 sequences are SGHDT and YYEEEE. V was cut by 4 bases and J by 1 base, with 9 bases left in between. The CDR3 has 13 amino acids. The CDR3 protein is CASSLDRSYEQYF. CDR3 bases: TGTGCCAGCAGCCTGGACAGATCCTACGAGCAGTACTTC.

V is TRBV5-1 and J is TRBJ2-2, with 10 bases matching TRBD2. The CDR3 spans 16 residues. Germline V gives CDR1 SGHRS, CDR2 YFSETQ. V shed 2 bases, J shed 0 bases, and the junction held 1 base outside the gene matches. The CDR3 loop is CASSFLAGANTGELFF. CDR3 DNA sequence: TGCGCCAGCAGCTTTCTAGCGGGGGCGAACACCGGGGAGCTGTTTTTT. Variable domain in full (rest from reference TRBV5-1 and TRBJ2-2): KAGVTQTPRYLIKTRGQQVTLSCSPISGHRSVSWYQQTPGQGLQFLFEYFSETQRNKGNFPGRFSGRQFSNSRSEMNVSTLELGDSALYLCASSFLAGANTGELFFGEGSRLTVL.

The rearrangement links TRBV27 to TRBJ2-1; 7 bases line up with TRBD1. This CDR3 region has 14 residues. Losses at the gene ends were 3 bases for V and 3 bases for J; bases not matched to a gene: 2. Per germline, CDR1 MNHEY and CDR2 SMNVEV (reference sequence). The CDR3 region is CASSLPGGYNEQFF. For the CDR3, the DNA is TGTGCCAGCAGTTTGCCAGGGGGCTACAATGAGCAGTTCTTC.

The chain has TRBV9 and TRBJ2-3; TRBD2 aligns across 13 bases. The V gene's germline CDR1 is SGDLS and CDR2 YYNGEE. The CDR3 has 16 amino acids. Trimming cost V 3 bases and J 5 bases; bases outside gene matches: 6. The CDR3 DNA follows: TGTGCCAGCAGCGGACTAGCGGGAGGAGGTTTAGATACGCAGTATTTT. Translation: CASSGLAGGGLDTQYF.

The V call is TRBV19, the J call TRBJ1-2, with D perhaps matching TRBD1 (5 bases). Trimming took off 6 bases at V and 8 bases at J, with 19 bases between the two ends. The CDR3 has 14 residues. CDR1 and CDR2 from the germline V gene are LNHDA and SQIVND (reference sequence). The CDR3 region has the DNA TGTGCCAGTAGACCTACAGGCGCCCAAGGCGGCTACACCTTC. The encoded protein is CASRPTGAQGGYTF. The entire variable domain, with the rest obtained from reference TRBV19 and TRBJ1-2, is as follows: DGGITQSPKYLFRKEGQNVTLSCEQNLNHDAMYWYRQDPGQGLRLIYYSQIVNDFQKGDIAEGYSVSREKKESFPLTVTSAQKNPTAFYLCASRPTGAQGGYTFGSGTRLTVV.

V gene TRBV29-1 combines with J gene TRBJ1-6; D remains ambiguous. This CDR3 has 13 amino acids. Trimming removed 5 bases from V and 1 base from J, with 6 bases in between. The germline V gene encodes CDR1 SQVTM and CDR2 ANQGSEA. The CDR3 region has the DNA TGCAGCGTTCGGGGATCCTATAATTCACCCCTCCACTTT. This codes for CSVRGSYNSPLHF.

This clone appeared a single time. The gene calls are TRBV7-2 and TRBJ2-7, with TRBD2 matching 11 bases. This CDR3 has 17 residues. Losses at the gene ends were 3 bases for V and 4 bases for J; bases not matched to a gene: 11. Germline assignment: CDR1 SGHTA and CDR2 FQGNSA. The CDR3 spells CASSFQAQLAGAYEQYF. The CDR3 DNA reads as TGTGCCAGCAGCTTCCAAGCCCAACTAGCGGGGGCGTACGAGCAGTACTTC.

V is TRBV4-1 and J is TRBJ2-1; 11 bases are a match to TRBD1. CDR3 length: 16 residues. Trimming at V came to 3 bases and at J to 1 base, leaving 2 bases not matched to a gene. The germline CDR1 and CDR2 sequences are MGHRA and YSYEKL. CDR3 in DNA: TGCGCCAGCAGCCAGCGGGACAGGGGGTCCTACAATGAGCAGTTCTTC. Protein product: CASSQRDRGSYNEQFF.

V gene TRBV14 combines with J gene TRBJ1-5; perhaps TRBD1 as D (6 bases). V was shortened by 3 bases and J by 8 bases, with 17 bases between the two germline ends. Per the germline V gene, CDR1 is SGHDN and CDR2 is FVKESK. This CDR3 has 15 amino acids. CDR3 DNA sequence: TGTGCCAGCAGCCACGATGGGGGCGGTGGTAAGCCCCAGCATTTT. It yields the protein CASSHDGGGGKPQHF. The full variable domain, with the rest looked up from reference TRBV14 and TRBJ1-5, is EAGVTQFPSHSVIEKGQTVTLRCDPISGHDNLYWYRRVMGKEIKFLLHFVKESKQDESGMPNNRFLAERTGGTYSTLKVQPAELEDSGVYFCASSHDGGGGKPQHFGDGTRLSIL.

This chain links TRBV5-1 with TRBJ1-6; 9 nucleotides align to TRBD1. The CDR3 totals 16 residues. V gave up 2 bases and J gave up 7 bases; unmatched junction bases: 7. Germline CDR1 SGHRS, CDR2 YFSETQ. The DNA for the CDR3 is TGCGCCAGCAGCTTTAGTACAGGGGGCCAGAATTCACCCCTCCACTTT. Translation: CASSFSTGGQNSPLHF.

This clone appeared once. The CDR3 nucleotides read TGTGCCAGTAGCCTAAATCCTTGGACACTGGCTGGTACGCAGTATTTT. The encoded protein is CASSLNPWTLAGTQYF. The V and J genes are TRBV19 and TRBJ2-3; D perhaps matches TRBD1 (5 bases). Germline V gene data show CDR1 as LNHDA and CDR2 as SQIVND (reference sequence). The CDR3 has 16 residues. V was shortened by 6 bases and J by 8 bases, with 24 bases between the two germline ends. Variable domain in full (rest from reference TRBV19 and TRBJ2-3): DGGITQSPKYLFRKEGQNVTLSCEQNLNHDAMYWYRQDPGQGLRLIYYSQIVNDFQKGDIAEGYSVSREKKESFPLTVTSAQKNPTAFYLCASSLNPWTLAGTQYFGPGTRLTVL.

The genes are TRBV4-1 and TRBJ1-3; tentatively, D is TRBD1 (5 bases). Germline CDR1 and CDR2: MGHRA and YSYEKL. The CDR3 totals 18 residues. V was shortened by 0 bases and J by 0 bases, with 15 bases between the two germline ends. CDR3 amino acids: CASSQDRKGRTSGNTIYF. Written as DNA, the CDR3 is TGCGCCAGCAGCCAAGATAGGAAGGGGCGAACCTCTGGAAACACCATATATTTT.

This chain connects TRBV19 to TRBJ1-5, with 8 bases matching TRBD1. Germline values: CDR1 LNHDA, CDR2 SQIVND (reference sequence). The CDR3 totals 15 residues. After removal of 6 bases from V and 6 bases from J, the junction contained 10 bases not matched to a gene. For the CDR3, the DNA is TGTGCCAGTAGGCCCCCAGGGGGCGCGGGTCAGCCCCAGCATTTT. The encoded protein is CASRPPGGAGQPQHF.

The CDR3 DNA is TGCGCCAGCAGCTTCAACAGGTACAATGAGCAGTTCTTC. It yields the protein CASSFNRYNEQFF. V gene TRBV5-1 combines with J gene TRBJ2-1; tentative D call: TRBD1 (5 bases). Germline V gene data show CDR1 as SGHRS and CDR2 as YFSETQ. CDR3 size: 13 residues. The germline V and J ends were trimmed by 2 bases and 4 bases, with 7 bases remaining between them.

This chain links TRBV9 with TRBJ2-7; D remains unclear. Germline CDR1 and CDR2: SGDLS and YYNGEE. The length of the CDR3 is 15 residues. Trimming shortened V by 5 bases and J by 1 base, and 16 bases separated the two germline ends. The CDR3 sequence is CASSPLGAQSYEQYF. The CDR3 nucleotides read TGTGCCAGCAGTCCACTGGGCGCCCAATCCTACGAGCAGTACTTC.

The chain employs TRBV7-8 and TRBJ2-7; the match to TRBD1 covers 7 bases. Germline CDR1 reads SGHVS; CDR2 reads FQNEAQ. The V and J ends lost 5 bases and 0 bases, in that order; junction bases with no gene match: 4. This CDR3 is built from 14 residues. CDR3 nucleotides: TGTGCCAGCAGCCGCCCAGGGGGCTCCTACGAGCAGTACTTC. Translated: CASSRPGGSYEQYF.

This sequence joins TRBV5-4 and TRBJ2-1, with TRBD2 matching over 11 bases. The CDR3 runs to 15 residues. With 1 base clipped from V and 6 bases from J, the junction kept 3 bases outside the gene matches. CDR1 and CDR2 (germline): SGHNT, YYREEE (reference sequence). The DNA for the CDR3 is TGTGCCAGCAGCTTGACTAGCGGGAGCGGCAATGAGCAGTTCTTC. Its protein is CASSLTSGSGNEQFF. The variable domain in full, with the rest retrieved from reference TRBV5-4 and TRBJ2-1, is ETGVTQSPTHLIKTRGQQVTLRCSSQSGHNTVSWYQQALGQGPQFIFQYYREEENGRGNFPPRFSGLQFPNYSSELNVNALELDDSALYLCASSLTSGSGNEQFFGPGTRLTVL.

The chain uses TRBV5-5 and TRBJ2-2; the D gene is possibly TRBD2 (5 bases). Trimming left V 1 base short and J 5 bases short, with 9 bases between. CDR1 is SGHKS and CDR2 is YYEKEE in the germline V gene (reference sequence). This CDR3 region has 14 residues. Written as DNA, the CDR3 is TGTGCCAGCAGCTTGCGGGAACTTACCGGGGAGCTGTTTTTT. Translated, it gives CASSLRELTGELFF.

The V and J genes are TRBV19 and TRBJ2-1; D unresolved. The germline V and J ends were trimmed by 3 bases and 0 bases, with 9 bases remaining between them. The germline V gene encodes CDR1 LNHDA and CDR2 SQIVND (reference sequence). This CDR3 has 15 amino acids. The CDR3 spells CASSIYASSYNEQFF. The CDR3 DNA is TGTGCCAGTAGTATCTATGCGAGCTCCTACAATGAGCAGTTCTTC.

The chain carries TRBV29-1 and TRBJ1-5, with a tentative D call TRBD1 (6 bases). Germline values: CDR1 SQVTM, CDR2 ANQGSEA. V was pared by 5 bases and J by 5 bases, with 16 bases between. This CDR3 is 14 amino acids long. CDR3 sequence (DNA): TGCAGCGTTAGGGGATCCAGGGGAGATCAGCCCCAGCATTTT. Amino acids: CSVRGSRGDQPQHF.

This chain joins TRBV2 and TRBJ1-1, with no clear D. Germline V gene sequence: CDR1 SNHLY, CDR2 FYNNEI. The CDR3 totals 14 residues. Trimming cost V 3 bases and J 7 bases, with 15 bases left between them. The CDR3, as DNA: TGTGCCAGCAGTGAGAGGGCCGATCAAGATGAAGCTTTCTTT. Its translation: CASSERADQDEAFF. Full variable domain (missing parts from reference TRBV2 and TRBJ1-1): EPEVTQTPSHQVTQMGQEVILRCVPISNHLYFYWYRQILGQKVEFLVSFYNNEISEKSEIFDDQFSVERPDGSNFTLKIRSTKLEDSAMYFCASSERADQDEAFFGQGTRLTVV.